A selection of T cell receptor beta chains follows, all from one sample in a study of beta chain features in type 1 diabetes. The table came from immunoSEQ multiplex PCR; TCRdb's copy has only in-frame clones and leaves some out. The profile shows around 710,000 clones, roughly 12% of them singletons. Sequenced sample: naive CD4+ T cells from blood. These receptors came from a man aged 25-45 years with type 1 diabetes. The CDR3 runs from the conserved cysteine through the conserved F or W. D genes are given only for firm matches. A row's size may be missing; if present it is once, few, many or a size class.

V gene	D gene	J gene	clone size	CDR3 protein	CDR3 DNA
TRBV6-1	TRBD1	TRBJ2-7	NA	CASLYRGGLYEQYF	TGTGCCAGCCTTTACAGGGGCGGGTTGTACGAGCAGTACTTC
TRBV7-2	TRBD2	TRBJ2-5	many	CASSLAGGQETQYF	TGTGCCAGCAGCCTAGCGGGGGGACAAGAGACCCAGTACTTC
TRBV30	TRBD1	TRBJ2-7	NA	CAWAPGQGFYEQYF	TGTGCCTGGGCGCCGGGACAGGGGTTCTACGAGCAGTACTTC
TRBV4-3	NA	TRBJ1-2	few	CASSQEGYGYTF	TGCGCCAGCAGCCAAGAAGGGTATGGCTACACCTTC
TRBV5-1	NA	TRBJ1-1	NA	CASKETVMNTEAFF	TGCGCCAGCAAGGAGACAGTTATGAACACTGAAGCTTTCTTT
TRBV7-9	NA	TRBJ2-5	NA	CASSSTWGEGEETQYF	TGTGCCAGCAGCTCAACTTGGGGTGAGGGAGAAGAGACCCAGTACTTC
TRBV30	NA	TRBJ1-3	few	CAWTSSGNTIYF	TGTGCCTGGACAAGCTCTGGAAACACCATATATTTT
TRBV5-4	TRBD2	TRBJ2-5	few	CASSHGGQETQYF	TGTGCCAGCAGTCACGGGGGGCAAGAGACCCAGTACTTC
TRBV30	NA	TRBJ2-7	NA	CAWSVRLPSYEQYF	TGTGCCTGGAGTGTACGACTTCCGTCCTACGAGCAGTACTTC
TRBV30	NA	TRBJ1-5	few	CAWGMGGAQPQHF	TGTGCCTGGGGGATGGGGGGGGCGCAGCCCCAGCATTTT
TRBV19	TRBD1	TRBJ2-7	NA	CASAGTGDEQYF	TGTGCCAGTGCCGGGACAGGGGATGAGCAGTACTTC
TRBV11-2	TRBD1	TRBJ1-4	NA	CASSLAGQEEKLFF	TGTGCCAGCAGCTTAGCGGGACAGGAGGAAAAACTGTTTTTT
TRBV7-3	TRBD2	TRBJ2-3	few	CASSSGLAGFLDTQYF	TGTGCCAGCAGCTCGGGACTAGCGGGTTTCCTAGATACGCAGTATTTT
TRBV7-9	NA	TRBJ2-5	NA	CASSLAGIPGETQYF	TGTGCCAGCAGCTTAGCGGGGATCCCCGGAGAGACCCAGTACTTC
TRBV30	NA	TRBJ1-6	few	CAWSTMGPPNSPLHF	TGTGCCTGGAGCACCATGGGACCGCCTAATTCACCCCTCCACTTT
TRBV2	TRBD1	TRBJ1-2	NA	CASSRMDRGDGYTF	TGTGCCAGCAGCAGGATGGACAGGGGAGATGGCTACACCTTC
TRBV7-3	TRBD2	TRBJ2-3	NA	CASSGSGGRTDTQYF	TGTGCCAGCAGCGGATCGGGGGGACGCACAGATACGCAGTATTTT
TRBV6-5	NA	TRBJ2-3	NA	CASSYSTEGTQYF	TGTGCCAGCAGTTACTCCACAGAGGGTACGCAGTATTTT
TRBV2	NA	TRBJ2-7	few	CASSERKSPYEQYF	TGTGCCAGCAGTGAAAGGAAGTCCCCCTACGAGCAGTACTTC
TRBV7-2	NA	TRBJ2-3	NA	CASNILAGASTDTQYF	TGTGCCAGCAACATCTTGGCGGGGGCTAGCACAGATACGCAGTATTTT
TRBV6-5	TRBD2	TRBJ2-7	NA	CASSPSGEGQYF	TGTGCCAGCAGTCCCAGCGGGGAAGGGCAGTACTTC
TRBV18	NA	TRBJ1-5	few	CASSDRGDGSNQPQHF	TGTGCCAGCTCAGACCGGGGGGACGGGAGCAATCAGCCCCAGCATTTT
TRBV5-1	NA	TRBJ2-5	few	CASSPSQETQYF	TGCGCCAGCAGCCCATCTCAAGAGACCCAGTACTTC
TRBV9	NA	TRBJ2-7	NA	CASSADDPYEQYF	TGTGCCAGCAGCGCTGACGATCCCTACGAGCAGTACTTC
TRBV7-9	NA	TRBJ2-1	few	CASSLSSDNNEQFF	TGTGCCAGCAGCTTAAGTTCCGATAACAATGAGCAGTTCTTC
TRBV7-2	TRBD2	TRBJ2-1	few	CASSTMSGSSYNEQFF	TGTGCCAGCAGCACAATGAGCGGGAGCTCCTACAATGAGCAGTTCTTC
TRBV30	NA	TRBJ2-7	few	CAWSVGGNLGDEQYF	TGTGCCTGGAGTGTAGGGGGAAACCTAGGCGACGAGCAGTACTTC
TRBV30	TRBD1	TRBJ1-5	NA	CAWSVLQGNQPQHF	TGTGCCTGGAGTGTACTACAGGGGAATCAGCCCCAGCATTTT
TRBV7-6	NA	TRBJ2-5	NA	CASSFAGGWSETQYF	TGTGCCAGCAGCTTCGCAGGGGGGTGGAGTGAGACCCAGTACTTC
TRBV6-6	NA	TRBJ1-2	few	CASTGGDYGYTF	TGTGCCTCAACCGGGGGAGACTATGGCTACACCTTC
TRBV7-9	TRBD2	TRBJ2-5	NA	CASSPFLVAGEETQYF	TGTGCCAGCAGCCCATTTTTGGTAGCGGGGGAAGAGACCCAGTACTTC
TRBV28	TRBD1	TRBJ2-1	NA	CASRSGTGVGEQFF	TGTGCCAGCAGGTCCGGGACAGGGGTTGGTGAGCAGTTCTTC
TRBV7-2	NA	TRBJ1-2	few	CASSLATDPGGYTF	TGTGCCAGCAGCTTAGCCACGGATCCGGGCGGCTACACCTTC
TRBV25-1	NA	TRBJ1-5	few	CASSEEYQRRFSNQPQHF	TGTGCCAGCAGCGAGGAGTATCAGCGGAGGTTTAGCAATCAGCCCCAGCATTTT
TRBV6-9	NA	TRBJ2-1	few	CASSYSQFCNEQFF	TGTGCCAGCAGTTATTCCCAGTTTTGCAATGAGCAGTTCTTC
TRBV14	NA	TRBJ2-3	few	CASSLSVRNSDTQYF	TGTGCCAGCAGCCTAAGTGTTCGTAACTCCGATACGCAGTATTTT
TRBV2	TRBD2	TRBJ2-5	few	CASSEERGEQETQYF	TGTGCCAGCAGTGAAGAGCGGGGCGAGCAAGAGACCCAGTACTTC
TRBV19	NA	TRBJ1-2	few	CASSSNYGYTF	TGTGCCAGTAGTTCTAACTATGGCTACACCTTC
TRBV28	NA	TRBJ2-7	NA	CASTDGSYEQYF	TGTGCCAGCACGGACGGCTCCTACGAGCAGTACTTC
TRBV16	TRBD1	TRBJ1-2	NA	CASSRIFGTGGSGYTF	TGTGCCAGCAGCCGAATATTCGGGACAGGGGGCAGTGGCTACACCTTC